Sequencing of this TCR beta chain was carried out in a study of T cell changes during pregnancy in multiple sclerosis (dated by TCRdb to between 2018 and 2021). In the study overall: The study examined how the T cell repertoire changed over the course of pregnancy in women with multiple sclerosis.

Concerning this clone: Its binding antigen is unknown. Base qualities are not provided; no much larger clone lies one nucleotide away.

The receptor library was made with the immunoSEQ multiplex PCR assay. Drawn from immuneACCESS, this table holds only the in-frame rearrangements with V and J called that TCRdb kept. Clones are partly lost; checked studies trace under half to an unresolved V gene and leave the rest unexplained. This sample comprises 60,000 or so clones, nearly 90% of them detected only once. The ten largest clonotypes hold 2% to 3% of the sample. CDR1 and CDR2 were assigned from the germline V gene (reference sequence) as GTSNPN and SVGIG. The CDR3 holds 14 amino acids from the cysteine to the phenylalanine. Of the read, only the CDR3 DNA is kept; its 42 bases are in frame from base 1. Clipping removes 7 bases from V and 1 base from J, with 4 as the unmatched junction base count.

The sequence derives from a female donor with multiple sclerosis, enrolled in a pregnancy study. This receptor chain uses TRBV30 and TRBJ2-3, with 11 junctional bases fitting TRBD2. The input for sequencing was peripheral blood, taken in the first trimester of pregnancy. The DNA is TGTGCCTCTACACTAGCGGGGGGCACAGATACGCAGTATTTT. Translated, it reads CASTLAGGTDTQYF.